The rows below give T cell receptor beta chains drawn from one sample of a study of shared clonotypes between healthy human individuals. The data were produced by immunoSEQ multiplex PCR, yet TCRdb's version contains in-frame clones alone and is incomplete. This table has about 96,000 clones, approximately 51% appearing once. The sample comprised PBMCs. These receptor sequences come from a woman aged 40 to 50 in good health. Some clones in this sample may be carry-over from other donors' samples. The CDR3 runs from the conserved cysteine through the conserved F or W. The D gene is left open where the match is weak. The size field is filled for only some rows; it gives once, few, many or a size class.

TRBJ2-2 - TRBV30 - TGTGCCTGGAGTGTAACGACGGTTACCGGGGAGCTGTTTTTT CAWSVTTVTGELFF
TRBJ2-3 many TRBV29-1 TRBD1 TGCAGCGTTGCCGGACAGGGGGCAGCGGATACGCAGTATTTT CSVAGQGAADTQYF
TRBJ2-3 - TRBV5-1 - TGCGCCAGCAGCTTGGACGGCACAGATACGCAGTATTTT CASSLDGTDTQYF
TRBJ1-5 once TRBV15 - TGTGCCACCAGCAGAGTGCGTGGGGGCCAGAATCAGCCCCAGCATTTT CATSRVRGGQNQPQHF
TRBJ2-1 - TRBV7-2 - TGTGCCAGCAGCCCAAGCGGCACAGGATACAATGAGCAGTTCTTC CASSPSGTGYNEQFF
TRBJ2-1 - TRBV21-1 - TGTGCCAGCAGCGTGAGCGGGAGGAGGGATGAGCAGTTCTTC CASSVSGRRDEQFF
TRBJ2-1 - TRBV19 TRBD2 TGTGCCAGTAGTATCCTGTCTGTCGGACTAGGGCCCAAGGGTGAGCAGTTCTTC CASSILSVGLGPKGEQFF
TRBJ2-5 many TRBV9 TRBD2 TGTGCCAGCAGCGTCGGACTAGCGGGAGGGACCCAGTACTTC CASSVGLAGGTQYF
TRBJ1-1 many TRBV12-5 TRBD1 TGTGCTAGTGGTTTGGGAGGGACAGCAATGAACACTGAAGCTTTCTTT CASGLGGTAMNTEAFF
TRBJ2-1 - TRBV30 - TGTGCTGTCGACCAGAAGGACGCGTCCTACAATGAGCAGTTCTTC CAVDQKDASYNEQFF
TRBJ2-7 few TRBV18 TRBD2 TGTGCCAGCGCGCTAGCGGGGACAAGCTCCTACGAGCAGTACTTC CASALAGTSSYEQYF
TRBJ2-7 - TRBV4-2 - TGTGCCAGCAGCCAACTTACAGGGTCCCCCTACGAGCAGTACTTC CASSQLTGSPYEQYF
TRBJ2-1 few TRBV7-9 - TGTGCCAGCAGCTTAGTTATAACTGCTGAGCAGTTCTTC CASSLVITAEQFF
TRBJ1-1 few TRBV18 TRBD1 TGTGCCAGCTCACCGCTCGGGACAGCCCACACTGAAGCTTTCTTT CASSPLGTAHTEAFF
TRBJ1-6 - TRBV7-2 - TGTGCCAGCAGCTTAGTTTTCGGACAGAGGAATTCACCCCGCCACTTT CASSLVFGQRNSPRHF
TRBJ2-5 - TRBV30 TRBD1 TGTGCCTGGAGCAAGGGGACAGGGAGAGAGACCCAGTACTTC CAWSKGTGRETQYF
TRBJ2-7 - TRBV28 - TGTGCCAGCAGTCCCTCCCATCTGTTGGGCTACGAGCAGTACTTC CASSPSHLLGYEQYF
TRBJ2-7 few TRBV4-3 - TGCGCCAGCAGCCAAGGAGGACCGGGACACATTTACGAGCAGTACTTC CASSQGGPGHIYEQYF
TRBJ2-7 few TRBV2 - TGTGCCAGCAGTCCTACCGACCCAGCCGGTACTGTGCAGTACTTC CASSPTDPAGTVQYF
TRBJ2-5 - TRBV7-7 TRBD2 TGTGCTAGCGCAGCTTGGTCAGGGAGGGAGCAGTACTTC CASAAWSGREQYF
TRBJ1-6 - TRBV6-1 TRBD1 TGTGCCAGCAGCGGGACAGAAGATAATTCACCCCTCCACTTT CASSGTEDNSPLHF
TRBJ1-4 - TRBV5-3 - TGTGCCAGCAGCCAAGATTCAGAAAAACTGTTTTTT CASSQDSEKLFF
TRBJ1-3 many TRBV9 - TGTGCCAGCAGCGTAGCCGACTTGGGGAACTCTGGAAACACCATATATTTT CASSVADLGNSGNTIYF
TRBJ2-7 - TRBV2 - TGTGCCAGCAGTGTCCTAGCTGGAGGGTTCGACGAGCAGTACTTC CASSVLAGGFDEQYF
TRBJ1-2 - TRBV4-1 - TGCGCCAGCAGCCAAGTGGGCAGGCCTTGGGGCTACACCTTC CASSQVGRPWGYTF
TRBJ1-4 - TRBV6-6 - TGTGCCAGCAGTTACTCGGGTCAGGGAATCGAAAAACTGTTTTTT CASSYSGQGIEKLFF
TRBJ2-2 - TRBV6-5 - TGTGCCAGCGGGAGCATTCCCAACACCGGGGAGCTGTTTTTT CASGSIPNTGELFF
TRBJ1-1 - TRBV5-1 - TGCGCCAGCAGCTTGGCCGGAGGGCCCACGGGCGCTGAAGCTTTCTTT CASSLAGGPTGAEAFF
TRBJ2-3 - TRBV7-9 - TGTGCCAGCAGCTTAGGGTCAGGGGTGTACGGCACAGATACGCAGTATTTT CASSLGSGVYGTDTQYF
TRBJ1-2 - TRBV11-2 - TGTGCCAGCAGCTCATTAAGACAGGCATTGAACTATGGCTACACCTTC CASSSLRQALNYGYTF
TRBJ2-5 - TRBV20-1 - TGCAGTGCCATGGGACTCCACTTC CSAMGLHF
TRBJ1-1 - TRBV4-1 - TGCGCCAGCACCGCGCCGGGACCCCAGCGCACTGAAGCTTTCTTT CASTAPGPQRTEAFF